The rows below give T cell receptor beta chains drawn from one sample of a study of T cells after yellow fever vaccination. TCRdb re-analysed the 5' RACE reads in MiXCR, keeping a single row per CDR3 protein. This table has a few hundred thousand distinct CDR3 sequences, 11% appearing once. Sequencing was performed on PBMCs, taken on the day of the first yellow fever vaccination. These receptor sequences come from a man aged 18 to 35 who received the YFV17D yellow fever vaccine. Each CDR3 is given with its conserved first and last residue. D genes are given only for firm matches. Expanded clones get a size class; other rows say once, few or many, or leave the size out.

TGTGCCATCAGTGAATCGGGACAGAGTGAGCAGTACTTC | CAISESGQSEQYF | TRBD1 | TRBJ2-7 | TRBV10-3 | NA | 13
TGTGCCAGCAGTTTAGCCCTGAATTCTCGCAATTCACCCCTCCACTTT | CASSLALNSRNSPLHF | NA | TRBJ1-6 | TRBV12-3/TRBV12-4 | NA | 16
TGCAGTGCTAGGGGCGGGGGCTTCGGCTTCTTT | CSARGGGFGFF | NA | TRBJ1-1 | TRBV20-1 | few | 11
TGCAGTGCACCATACAGGGGGCAGACCTACAATGAGCAGTTCTTC | CSAPYRGQTYNEQFF | TRBD1 | TRBJ2-1 | TRBV20-1 | few | 15
TGTGCCAGCAGCTTCGACTTGCAAGAGACCCAGTACTTC | CASSFDLQETQYF | NA | TRBJ2-5 | TRBV7-6 | NA | 13
TGTGCCAGCAGGGGGTCTGGGACGAGAGGCGGAGAGCAGTACTTC | CASRGSGTRGGEQYF | NA | TRBJ2-7 | TRBV7-3 | few | 15
TGTGCCAGTAGTCGACCATCCCAAGAGACCCAGTACTTC | CASSRPSQETQYF | NA | TRBJ2-5 | TRBV19 | NA | 13
TGCGCCAGCAGCCCCGAAAACAGGGACACCGGGGAGCTGTTTTTT | CASSPENRDTGELFF | NA | TRBJ2-2 | TRBV4-1 | few | 15
TGTGCCAGCAGCTGGGGGACAGGCAAAGGCTACACCTTC | CASSWGTGKGYTF | TRBD1 | TRBJ1-2 | TRBV5-4 | NA | 13
TGCGCCAGCAGCTCGAGGGGGAGCTCCTACAATGAGCAGTTCTTC | CASSSRGSSYNEQFF | NA | TRBJ2-1 | TRBV5-1 | many | 15
TGTGCCAGCAGTCAGGCAACTCAAGAGACCCAGTACTTC | CASSQATQETQYF | NA | TRBJ2-5 | TRBV7-3 | few | 13
TGTGCCAGCAGTTATCTCGGAGTGGGGGCTCATGAGCAGTTCTTC | CASSYLGVGAHEQFF | NA | TRBJ2-1 | TRBV6-5 | NA | 15
TGCAGCGTTGAGGTGGGAACCACCGGGGAGCTGTTTTTT | CSVEVGTTGELFF | NA | TRBJ2-2 | TRBV29-1 | many | 13
TGTGCCAGCAGCCTCGTTGGAGGGGCCAATACCTACAATGAGCAGTTCTTC | CASSLVGGANTYNEQFF | NA | TRBJ2-1 | TRBV7-2 | NA | 17
TGCGCCAGCAGCCGTCTGGACAGGAGGGAGACCCAGTACTTC | CASSRLDRRETQYF | TRBD1 | TRBJ2-5 | TRBV5-1 | few | 14
TGTGCCAGCAGCCTGGGTGGTAGCGGGGCCTACGAGCAGTACTTC | CASSLGGSGAYEQYF | TRBD2 | TRBJ2-7 | TRBV7-9 | NA | 15